These T cell receptor beta chains were read from a single sample in a study of blood T cell repertoires in COVID-19. Clones were read by immunoSEQ multiplex PCR, and TCRdb kept only the in-frame ones, dropping some. The sample has around 300,000 clones; about nine tenths are singletons. The sequenced material came from peripheral blood. All receptors derive from a woman between 45 and 60 years old with COVID-19, enrolled during active disease. CDR3s include the opening cysteine and the closing phenylalanine or tryptophan. The D gene is left open where the match is weak. A clone size is listed for some rows: how often the clone was seen (once, few, many), or a class if it is expanded.

j_call: TRBJ2-1; clone_size: -; d_call: TRBD1; v_call: TRBV27; cdr3_aa: CASTSGTGGTGEQFF; cdr3_nt: TGTGCCAGCACCTCCGGGACAGGGGGCACTGGTGAGCAGTTCTTC
j_call: TRBJ2-7; clone_size: -; d_call: TRBD2; v_call: TRBV5-4; cdr3_aa: CASSLELAGGGSEQYF; cdr3_nt: TGTGCCAGCAGCTTGGAACTAGCGGGAGGCGGGTCCGAGCAGTACTTC
j_call: TRBJ2-1; clone_size: -; d_call: TRBD1; v_call: TRBV5-8; cdr3_aa: CASRTTGGSYNEQFF; cdr3_nt: TGTGCCAGCAGGACGACAGGGGGCTCCTACAATGAGCAGTTCTTC
j_call: TRBJ1-4; clone_size: -; d_call: -; v_call: TRBV28; cdr3_aa: CASSETGTRGLFF; cdr3_nt: TGTGCCAGCAGTGAAACCGGGACACGAGGACTGTTTTTT
j_call: TRBJ1-2; clone_size: -; d_call: -; v_call: TRBV30; cdr3_aa: CAWSRLNYGYTF; cdr3_nt: TGTGCCTGGAGTCGGTTAAACTATGGCTACACCTTC
j_call: TRBJ1-6; clone_size: -; d_call: -; v_call: TRBV5-8; cdr3_aa: CASRTINNSPLHF; cdr3_nt: TGTGCCAGCAGAACAATAAATAATTCACCCCTCCACTTT
j_call: TRBJ1-1; clone_size: -; d_call: TRBD1; v_call: TRBV27; cdr3_aa: CASADRAKTEAFF; cdr3_nt: TGTGCCAGCGCCGACAGGGCTAAAACTGAAGCTTTCTTT
j_call: TRBJ2-2; clone_size: -; d_call: -; v_call: TRBV29-1; cdr3_aa: CSGTETNTGELFF; cdr3_nt: TGCAGCGGGACAGAAACGAACACCGGGGAGCTGTTTTTT
j_call: TRBJ2-7; clone_size: -; d_call: TRBD1; v_call: TRBV6-5; cdr3_aa: CASRPDREVLYEQYF; cdr3_nt: TGTGCCAGCAGACCCGACAGGGAAGTTCTCTACGAGCAGTACTTC
j_call: TRBJ1-2; clone_size: -; d_call: -; v_call: TRBV19; cdr3_aa: CASSSGGSDYGYTF; cdr3_nt: TGTGCCAGTAGTTCCGGGGGATCGGATTATGGCTACACCTTC
j_call: TRBJ2-7; clone_size: -; d_call: -; v_call: TRBV5-6; cdr3_aa: CASSPTGLMSYEQYF; cdr3_nt: TGTGCCAGCAGCCCGACGGGACTGATGTCCTACGAGCAGTACTTC
j_call: TRBJ2-7; clone_size: -; d_call: TRBD2; v_call: TRBV6-2/TRBV6-3; cdr3_aa: CASSYPSGISYEQYF; cdr3_nt: TGTGCCAGCAGTTACCCTAGCGGGATTTCCTACGAGCAGTACTTC
j_call: TRBJ2-2; clone_size: -; d_call: TRBD2; v_call: TRBV5-3; cdr3_aa: CARSLGRTAGLAGVSTGELFF; cdr3_nt: TGTGCCAGAAGCTTGGGAAGGACAGCGGGGCTAGCGGGAGTGTCTACCGGGGAGCTGTTTTTT
j_call: TRBJ1-1; clone_size: -; d_call: -; v_call: TRBV30; cdr3_aa: CAWSVRGPHEAFF; cdr3_nt: TGTGCCTGGAGTGTGCGGGGACCACATGAAGCTTTCTTT
j_call: TRBJ1-2; clone_size: -; d_call: -; v_call: TRBV6-1; cdr3_aa: CASSEWGSIYGYTF; cdr3_nt: TGTGCCAGCAGTGAATGGGGCAGCATCTATGGCTACACCTTC
j_call: TRBJ1-4; clone_size: -; d_call: TRBD1; v_call: TRBV30; cdr3_aa: CAWRVGQAREKLFF; cdr3_nt: TGTGCCTGGAGAGTAGGACAGGCTCGTGAAAAACTGTTTTTT
j_call: TRBJ1-1; clone_size: -; d_call: -; v_call: TRBV2; cdr3_aa: CASSEGGSAFEAFF; cdr3_nt: TGTGCCAGCAGTGAAGGGGGCAGCGCCTTTGAAGCTTTCTTT
j_call: TRBJ1-3; clone_size: -; d_call: TRBD1; v_call: TRBV2; cdr3_aa: CASSNTGTVRNTIYF; cdr3_nt: TGTGCCAGCAGTAACACTGGGACAGTCAGAAACACCATATATTTT
j_call: TRBJ2-1; clone_size: -; d_call: -; v_call: TRBV27; cdr3_aa: CASSIYGGGSIGEQFF; cdr3_nt: TGTGCCAGCAGCATCTACGGGGGCGGGAGTATTGGTGAGCAGTTCTTC
j_call: TRBJ2-7; clone_size: -; d_call: TRBD2; v_call: TRBV5-5; cdr3_aa: CASSSSLLAVPSYEQYF; cdr3_nt: TGTGCCAGCAGCTCGTCGCTTCTAGCGGTTCCCTCCTACGAGCAGTACTTC
j_call: TRBJ2-1; clone_size: once; d_call: TRBD2; v_call: TRBV10-3; cdr3_aa: CAINGRAYNEQFF; cdr3_nt: TGTGCCATCAATGGGAGGGCCTACAATGAGCAGTTCTTC
j_call: TRBJ2-3; clone_size: -; d_call: -; v_call: TRBV5-6; cdr3_aa: CASSFNTDTQYF; cdr3_nt: TGTGCCAGCAGCTTCAACACAGATACGCAGTATTTT
j_call: TRBJ2-7; clone_size: -; d_call: TRBD1; v_call: TRBV19; cdr3_aa: CASRGRQGGGEQYF; cdr3_nt: TGTGCCAGTAGGGGGAGACAGGGCGGAGGCGAGCAGTACTTC
j_call: TRBJ2-1; clone_size: -; d_call: TRBD2; v_call: TRBV6-4; cdr3_aa: CASSRTLVAGGGRNEQFF; cdr3_nt: TGTGCCAGCAGCCGGACACTCGTAGCGGGAGGGGGGAGGAATGAGCAGTTCTTC
j_call: TRBJ1-1; clone_size: -; d_call: -; v_call: TRBV3-1/TRBV3-2; cdr3_aa: CASSYRSGAGTEAFF; cdr3_nt: TGTGCCAGCAGCTATCGTTCGGGCGCGGGAACTGAAGCTTTCTTT
j_call: TRBJ2-2; clone_size: -; d_call: -; v_call: TRBV5-1; cdr3_aa: CASSFGQTTGELFF; cdr3_nt: TGCGCCAGCAGCTTTGGACAAACCACCGGGGAGCTGTTTTTT
j_call: TRBJ2-1; clone_size: -; d_call: TRBD2; v_call: TRBV9; cdr3_aa: CASGPGTSGRGEQFF; cdr3_nt: TGTGCCAGCGGTCCTGGGACTAGCGGGAGAGGTGAGCAGTTCTTC
j_call: TRBJ2-7; clone_size: -; d_call: TRBD2; v_call: TRBV7-8; cdr3_aa: CASSKGGGRALDGEQYF; cdr3_nt: TGTGCCAGCAGCAAGGGGGGCGGGAGGGCCCTCGACGGTGAGCAGTACTTC
j_call: TRBJ2-5; clone_size: once; d_call: -; v_call: TRBV18; cdr3_aa: CASSPIEQQETQYF; cdr3_nt: TGTGCCAGCTCACCAATAGAACAGCAAGAGACCCAGTACTTC
j_call: TRBJ1-1; clone_size: -; d_call: TRBD1; v_call: TRBV7-2; cdr3_aa: CASSFPGQGRMAFF; cdr3_nt: TGTGCCAGCAGCTTCCCCGGACAGGGCCGAATGGCTTTCTTT
j_call: TRBJ2-1; clone_size: -; d_call: -; v_call: TRBV7-9; cdr3_aa: CASSSISIKQFF; cdr3_nt: TGTGCCAGCAGTTCTATAAGCATTAAGCAGTTCTTC
j_call: TRBJ1-1; clone_size: -; d_call: TRBD1; v_call: TRBV18; cdr3_aa: CASSQGQLNTEAFF; cdr3_nt: TGTGCCAGCTCTCAGGGACAGTTGAACACTGAAGCTTTCTTT
j_call: TRBJ1-1; clone_size: few; d_call: -; v_call: TRBV19; cdr3_aa: CASSEQGMNTEAFF; cdr3_nt: TGTGCCAGTAGCGAACAGGGAATGAACACTGAAGCTTTCTTT
j_call: TRBJ1-1; clone_size: -; d_call: TRBD1; v_call: TRBV6-4; cdr3_aa: CASRGEGADTEAFF; cdr3_nt: TGTGCCAGTAGGGGAGAGGGGGCTGACACTGAAGCTTTCTTT
j_call: TRBJ2-1; clone_size: few; d_call: -; v_call: TRBV11-2; cdr3_aa: CASSEGTFTPYNEQFF; cdr3_nt: TGTGCCAGCAGTGAAGGGACTTTTACACCCTACAATGAGCAGTTCTTC
j_call: TRBJ1-2; clone_size: -; d_call: TRBD1; v_call: TRBV24-1; cdr3_aa: CATSDTGTGSYGYTF; cdr3_nt: TGTGCCACCAGTGACACCGGGACAGGAAGTTATGGCTACACCTTC
j_call: TRBJ1-3; clone_size: -; d_call: -; v_call: TRBV30; cdr3_aa: CAWSLERSGNTIYF; cdr3_nt: TGTGCCTGGAGTCTCGAGCGCTCTGGAAACACCATATATTTT
j_call: TRBJ1-4; clone_size: once; d_call: TRBD1; v_call: TRBV29-1; cdr3_aa: CSVERQGSNEKLFF; cdr3_nt: TGCAGCGTTGAACGACAGGGGTCTAATGAAAAACTGTTTTTT
j_call: TRBJ2-1; clone_size: -; d_call: TRBD1; v_call: TRBV24-1; cdr3_aa: CATSDQQGASYNEQFF; cdr3_nt: TGTGCCACCAGTGATCAACAGGGGGCATCCTACAATGAGCAGTTCTTC
j_call: TRBJ1-2; clone_size: -; d_call: -; v_call: TRBV11-2; cdr3_aa: CASSLVFRRDGASAYTF; cdr3_nt: TGTGCCAGCAGCTTAGTTTTTAGGCGGGACGGAGCCTCGGCCTACACCTTC
j_call: TRBJ2-2; clone_size: -; d_call: -; v_call: TRBV6-5; cdr3_aa: CASSYLEVRELFF; cdr3_nt: TGTGCCAGCAGTTACTTGGAGGTCCGGGAGCTGTTTTTT
j_call: TRBJ2-7; clone_size: -; d_call: TRBD2; v_call: TRBV7-2; cdr3_aa: CASSFSSGSIPAYEQYF; cdr3_nt: TGTGCCAGCAGCTTTTCTAGCGGGAGTATTCCAGCCTACGAGCAGTACTTC
j_call: TRBJ2-3; clone_size: -; d_call: TRBD2; v_call: TRBV9; cdr3_aa: CARPPGLAGSDTQYF; cdr3_nt: TGTGCCAGGCCTCCCGGGCTAGCGGGATCAGATACGCAGTATTTT
j_call: TRBJ2-7; clone_size: -; d_call: TRBD1; v_call: TRBV14; cdr3_aa: CASSQAGQNHEQYF; cdr3_nt: TGTGCCAGCAGCCAAGCGGGACAGAACCACGAGCAGTACTTC
j_call: TRBJ2-7; clone_size: few; d_call: TRBD1; v_call: TRBV4-2; cdr3_aa: CASSSNRDSTSYEQYF; cdr3_nt: TGTGCCAGCAGCTCTAACCGGGACAGCACTTCCTACGAGCAGTACTTC
j_call: TRBJ2-5; clone_size: -; d_call: -; v_call: TRBV5-4; cdr3_aa: CASSFGRAGETQYF; cdr3_nt: TGTGCCAGCAGTTTCGGGAGAGCTGGGGAGACCCAGTACTTC
j_call: TRBJ1-4; clone_size: -; d_call: -; v_call: TRBV4-2; cdr3_aa: CASSQELRQLGSEKLFF; cdr3_nt: TGTGCCAGCAGCCAAGAGCTTAGACAGTTAGGAAGTGAAAAACTGTTTTTT
j_call: TRBJ2-7; clone_size: -; d_call: TRBD1; v_call: TRBV6-5; cdr3_aa: CASSPGTGFGEQYF; cdr3_nt: TGTGCCAGCAGTCCCGGGACAGGGTTCGGGGAGCAGTACTTC
j_call: TRBJ2-1; clone_size: -; d_call: TRBD1; v_call: TRBV5-1; cdr3_aa: CASSLWTGRGNEQFF; cdr3_nt: TGCGCCAGCAGCCTATGGACAGGGCGGGGCAATGAGCAGTTCTTC
j_call: TRBJ2-1; clone_size: -; d_call: TRBD2; v_call: TRBV5-1; cdr3_aa: CASSLGTSGNEQFF; cdr3_nt: TGCGCCAGCAGCTTGGGGACTAGCGGCAATGAGCAGTTCTTC
j_call: TRBJ2-1; clone_size: -; d_call: TRBD2; v_call: TRBV18; cdr3_aa: CASSPPSLAGGNNEQFF; cdr3_nt: TGTGCCAGCTCACCACCGTCCCTAGCGGGAGGGAACAATGAGCAGTTCTTC
j_call: TRBJ2-1; clone_size: -; d_call: -; v_call: TRBV6-5; cdr3_aa: CASITGSPYNEQFF; cdr3_nt: TGTGCCAGTATTACAGGCAGCCCCTACAATGAGCAGTTCTTC
j_call: TRBJ2-5; clone_size: -; d_call: -; v_call: TRBV21-1; cdr3_aa: CASSIPGLAIQETQYF; cdr3_nt: TGTGCCAGCAGCATACCGGGACTAGCAATTCAAGAGACCCAGTACTTC
j_call: TRBJ2-1; clone_size: -; d_call: -; v_call: TRBV16; cdr3_aa: CASSQPLQQGPINEQFF; cdr3_nt: TGTGCCAGCAGCCAACCATTGCAGCAGGGGCCCATAAATGAGCAGTTCTTC